These T cell receptor beta chains were read from a single sample in a study of blood T cell repertoires in COVID-19. Only in-frame clones appear in the TCRdb table, and some are missing; sequencing was by immunoSEQ multiplex PCR. The sample records about 7,000 clones, 88% being singletons. The sequenced sample was peripheral blood. These receptors all stem from a human donor in a cohort sampled during active COVID-19. The CDR3 runs from the conserved cysteine through the conserved F or W. A D gene is named only where the DNA matches it firmly. Some rows have no size entry. The others give once, few or many, or a class for an expanded clone.

>.|.|TRBJ1-2|TRBV14
TGTGCCAGCAGCATGTATAACTATGGCTACACCTTC
CASSMYNYGYTF
>.|.|TRBJ2-6|TRBV7-9
TGTGCCAGCAGGCCGGGGACTGGGGCCAACGTCCTGACTTTC
CASRPGTGANVLTF
>.|TRBD2|TRBJ2-3|TRBV7-9
TGTGCCAGCAGCCCTAGGACTAGCGGAACGCAGGATACGCAGTATTTT
CASSPRTSGTQDTQYF
>.|.|TRBJ1-1|TRBV12-5
TGTGCTAGTGGTTTGGCATCAGGAAGAGTGGACACTGAAGCTTTCTTT
CASGLASGRVDTEAFF
>.|.|TRBJ1-1|TRBV5-1
TGCGCCAGCAGCTCTACGGACGGACAGTTAAACACTGAAGCTTTCTTT
CASSSTDGQLNTEAFF
>.|TRBD2|TRBJ2-3|TRBV7-9
TGTGCCAGCAGCTTCTCGAGGCTAGCGGAAACAGATACGCAGTATTTT
CASSFSRLAETDTQYF
>once|TRBD1|TRBJ2-3|TRBV6-2/TRBV6-3
TGTGCCAGCAGTTACAAGGGGGCGACAGATACGCAGTATTTT
CASSYKGATDTQYF
>few|.|TRBJ2-7|TRBV11-1
TGTGCCAGCAGCTTTAAGGGGGACGGATCCTACGAGCAGTACTTC
CASSFKGDGSYEQYF
>.|.|TRBJ2-1|TRBV18
TGTGCCAGCTCACGCGGCAGGGACAATGAGCAGTTCTTC
CASSRGRDNEQFF
>.|TRBD2|TRBJ2-3|TRBV24-1
TGTGCCACCAGTGATTTTGGAGCTAGCGGGAGGGCCCTCGGGGCAGATACGCAGTATTTT
CATSDFGASGRALGADTQYF
>.|.|TRBJ1-2|TRBV19
TGTGCCAGTAGTCCGATTGAGGGTGGGCAGGCTGGCTACACCTTC
CASSPIEGGQAGYTF
>.|TRBD1|TRBJ2-2|TRBV7-9
TGTGCCAGCAGCTTCGTTATAGGGGGCCACGGGGAGCTGTTTTTT
CASSFVIGGHGELFF
>.|.|TRBJ2-3|TRBV12-3/TRBV12-4
TGTGCCAGCAGACGACAGTACACAGATACGCAGTATTTT
CASRRQYTDTQYF
>.|.|TRBJ2-7|TRBV3-1/TRBV3-2
TGTGCCAGCAGCCCAGGCCCGGGGAATTACTACGAGCAGTACTTC
CASSPGPGNYYEQYF
>.|TRBD1|TRBJ2-1|TRBV11-3
TGTGCCAGCAGTAAAACAGGGGGCCGCGAGCAGTTCTTC
CASSKTGGREQFF
>.|TRBD2|TRBJ2-3|TRBV4-1
TGCGCCAGCGGACGACTAGCGGGAGATGAGACAGATACGCAGTATTTT
CASGRLAGDETDTQYF
>.|.|TRBJ1-2|TRBV18
TGTGCCAGCTCACCACAGGACGGGGGGTCTGGAGGAGGCTACACCTTC
CASSPQDGGSGGGYTF
>.|.|TRBJ2-7|TRBV28
TGTGCCAGCAGCCCACCCGGTACTTACGAGCAGTACTTC
CASSPPGTYEQYF
>.|.|TRBJ1-1|TRBV19
TGTGCCTGGAACCTACAGGGAAACACTGAAGCTTTCTTT
CAWNLQGNTEAFF
>.|TRBD1|TRBJ2-7|TRBV7-2
TGTGCCAGCAGCTTATACGGGACAGCGTTTTACGAGCAGTACTTC
CASSLYGTAFYEQYF
>.|.|TRBJ2-7|TRBV18
TGTGCCAGCTCACCACCCTTTAGCTCCTACGAGCAGTACTTC
CASSPPFSSYEQYF
>.|TRBD2|TRBJ2-3|TRBV2
TGTGCCAGCAGTCTACGGAGGTCTAGCGGGGGCACAGATACGCAGTATTTT
CASSLRRSSGGTDTQYF
>.|.|TRBJ2-3|TRBV19
TGTGCCAGTAGTGAGCGGGCCAGCACAGATACGCAGTATTTT
CASSERASTDTQYF
>.|.|TRBJ2-7|TRBV11-2
TGTGCCAGCAGAGCCATCCGACAACAGGGTACCGAGCAGTACTTC
CASRAIRQQGTEQYF
>few|TRBD2|TRBJ2-7|TRBV7-2
TGTGCCAGCAAATATGGGACTAGCGTAACCTACGAGCAGTACTTC
CASKYGTSVTYEQYF
>.|TRBD1|TRBJ1-4|TRBV2
TGTGCCAGCAGAGGGACAGGGGGCTTCGGTGAAAAACTGTTTTTT
CASRGTGGFGEKLFF
>.|TRBD1|TRBJ2-5|TRBV14
TGTGCCAGCAGCCAGCTCCAGGGGGCCCAAGAGACCCAGTACTTC
CASSQLQGAQETQYF
>.|.|TRBJ2-3|TRBV7-2
TGTGCCAGCAGCCCCCCCGGCCTAGTTCCAGATACGCAGTATTTT
CASSPPGLVPDTQYF
>.|TRBD1|TRBJ1-1|TRBV18
TGTGCCAGCTCACTGGCACAGGGGCAGAACACTGAAGCTTTCTTT
CASSLAQGQNTEAFF
>.|TRBD1|TRBJ1-6|TRBV7-2
TGTGCCAGCAGCTTAGGGGACAGGACGAATTCACCCCTCCACTTT
CASSLGDRTNSPLHF
>.|.|TRBJ1-1|TRBV7-9
TGTGCCAGCAGCCCCCTGCGGGGGCTCGCCACTGAAGCTTTCTTT
CASSPLRGLATEAFF
>.|.|TRBJ2-7|TRBV7-9
TGTGCCAGCAGAGGGGACACGGGTTACGAGCAGTACTTC
CASRGDTGYEQYF
>.|.|TRBJ2-1|TRBV28
TGTGCCAGCCTACCCGGAGGGAGCGGGACAATTTACAATGAGCAGTTCTTC
CASLPGGSGTIYNEQFF
>.|.|TRBJ2-7|TRBV5-4
TGTGCCAGCAGCCCCACCCCTACCTACGAGCAGTACTTC
CASSPTPTYEQYF
>.|.|TRBJ1-1|TRBV12-5
TGTGCTAGTGGTTTGCCGGCGACACGGGGAGATACTGAAGCTTTCTTT
CASGLPATRGDTEAFF